The 12 T cell receptor beta chains listed next were all sequenced from one sample in a study of T cells in Graves' hyperthyroidism and ophthalmopathy. It was RNA transcripts that yielded the amplified TCR beta CDR3 regions. During a first-round RT-PCR of the TCR CDR3, the HTBI primer set was used. TCRdb reanalysed the multiplex PCR reads using MiXCR and keeps one entry per CDR3 protein. Of approximately 700,000 distinct CDR3 sequences listed, 45% are singletons. Material: peripheral blood or thyroid tissue (not recorded which). Receptor source: an adult man with Graves' disease, either hyperthyroidism or ophthalmopathy (not recorded which).

This sequence joins TRBV7-9 and TRBJ2-7; D unresolved. This CDR3 comprises 16 residues. Germline V CDR1 and CDR2: SEHNR, FQNEAQ (reference sequence). V shed 3 bases and J shed 1 base, with 16 bases lying between them. CDR3: CASSFRKPDGSYEQYF. CDR3 DNA sequence: TGTGCCAGCAGCTTCCGGAAACCCGACGGGTCCTACGAGCAGTACTTC.

In its sample, this clonotype was seen many times. The V and J genes are TRBV15 and TRBJ1-5, with D possibly being TRBD1 (5 bases). This CDR3 comprises 16 residues. From germline, CDR1 is LNHNV and CDR2 YYDKDF (reference sequence). V lost 3 bases to trimming and J lost 3 bases, with 15 bases between them. Here the CDR3 DNA reads TGTGCCACCAGCAGGGGAGGGGCAGGGATCAATCAGCCCCAGCATTTT. This gives the protein CATSRGGAGINQPQHF.

The V and J genes are TRBV7-3 and TRBJ1-1; possibly TRBD1 for D (6 bases). The CDR3 runs to 15 residues. CDR1 is SGHTA and CDR2 is FQGTGA in the germline V gene. Trimming removed 6 bases at V and 1 base at J, with 15 bases between. CDR3 protein: CASRPFGGSNTEAFF. The DNA of the CDR3 is TGTGCCAGCAGACCTTTTGGGGGCTCGAACACTGAAGCTTTCTTT. Using reference TRBV7-3 and TRBJ1-1 for the parts outside the CDR3, the full variable domain is GAGVSQTPSNKVTEKGKYVELRCDPISGHTALYWYRQSLGQGPEFLIYFQGTGAADDSGLPNDRFFAVRPEGSVSTLKIQRTERGDSAVYLCASRPFGGSNTEAFFGQGTRLTVV.

This clonotype was detected only a few times. This sequence joins TRBV20-1 and TRBJ1-5, with 8 bases lining up with TRBD1. V lost 6 bases to trimming and J lost 3 bases; unmatched junction nucleotides: 13. Germline loops: CDR1 DFQATT, CDR2 SNEGSKA (reference sequence). This CDR3 comprises 16 residues. The CDR3 bases are TGCAGTGCCCACGGACAGGGAGTTTTGGTCAATCAGCCCCAGCATTTT. As protein: CSAHGQGVLVNQPQHF.

This clonotype was seen a handful of times. The chain has TRBV5-5 and TRBJ1-6, with 7 bases fitting TRBD1. J gave up 10 bases and V 4 bases, and 11 bases lay outside the gene matches. The germline gives CDR1 SGHKS, CDR2 YYEKEE (reference sequence). The CDR3 extends over 15 amino acids. The CDR3 here is CASSQDRVNRSPLHF. The CDR3 nucleotides read TGTGCCAGCAGCCAAGACAGGGTTAATAGATCACCCCTCCACTTT.

This clonotype was counted at least ten times. V gene TRBV10-3 combines with J gene TRBJ1-6; D gene ambiguous. The germline V and J ends were trimmed by 0 bases and 8 bases, with 8 bases remaining between them. This CDR3 is 14 amino acids long. Germline-derived CDR1 and CDR2 are ENHRY and SYGVKD. In nucleotides, the CDR3 is TGTGCCATCAGTGAGTCGACGCCGGATTCACCCCTCCACTTT. It yields the protein CAISESTPDSPLHF.

This clonotype has more than one count but fewer than ten. The rearrangement joins TRBV6-1 to TRBJ2-5; D unresolved. The germline CDR1 and CDR2 sequences are MNHNS and SASEGT. Deletions cut 2 bases from V and 4 bases from J, with 8 bases between. The CDR3 totals 13 residues. CDR3 protein: CASSESAIETQYF. In DNA form, the CDR3 reads TGTGCCAGCAGTGAATCGGCCATAGAGACCCAGTACTTC.

V and J are TRBV7-2 and TRBJ1-3; 7 bases are a match to TRBD1. Per germline, CDR1 SGHTA and CDR2 FQGNSA. CDR3 length: 14 amino acids. Trimming at V came to 3 bases and at J to 5 bases, leaving 4 bases not matched to a gene. Here the CDR3 reads CASSFRDRRNTIYF. The CDR3 DNA is TGTGCCAGCAGCTTCCGGGACAGAAGAAACACCATATATTTT.

The CDR3 reads CSVGQGGSIGELFF. The CDR3 coding sequence is TGCAGCGTTGGACAGGGTGGGAGCATTGGGGAGCTGTTTTTT. V and J are TRBV29-1 and TRBJ2-2; 7 bases line up with TRBD1. Germline CDR1 SQVTM, CDR2 ANQGSEA. Trimming at V came to 4 bases and at J to 8 bases, leaving 10 bases not matched to a gene. This CDR3 region has 14 residues.

This clonotype was observed a handful of times. The chain has TRBV7-2 and TRBJ1-1; D is undetermined. V was shortened by 2 bases and J by 8 bases, with 12 bases between the two germline ends. This CDR3 comprises 13 residues. Germline assignment: CDR1 SGHTA and CDR2 FQGNSA. The CDR3 reads CASSLYPGREAFF. In DNA, the CDR3 is TGTGCCAGCAGCTTATATCCAGGTAGAGAAGCTTTCTTT.

The J gene is TRBJ1-5, the V gene TRBV2, with 9 bases identical to TRBD1. V trimming: 7 bases; J trimming: 3 bases; junction bases outside the gene matches: 10. Germline V CDR1 and CDR2: SNHLY, FYNNEI. This CDR3 has 16 residues. The CDR3 DNA reads as TGTGCCAGCAAACCTCCGGGACAGGGACTCAATCAGCCCCAGCATTTT. It codes for CASKPPGQGLNQPQHF.

This clonotype was observed at least ten times. The chain joins TRBV12-3 or TRBV12-4 to TRBJ1-6; D call uncertain. This CDR3 contains 12 residues. The V gene lost 3 bases and the J gene lost 9 bases, with 6 bases spanning the gap. DNA of the CDR3: TGTGCCAGCAGTTTTGCCTTTTCACCCCTCCACTTT. It encodes CASSFAFSPLHF.